Here is one TCR beta chain with its context. Its antigen is still unknown. This specimen belongs to a study of T cell responses to AZD1222 COVID-19 vaccine. Study-wide points: Recipients of two AZD1222 doses showed rising Spike-specific TCR breadth and depth. Clonal diversity may have been underestimated, and the donors were mostly white British, with more females than males.

CDR3 length: 16 residues. The germline gives CDR1 MNHEY, CDR2 SMNVEV (reference sequence). Trimming removed 2 bases at V and 0 bases at J, with 11 bases between. This table comes from immunoSEQ multiplex PCR, and its TCRdb copy is limited to in-frame clones, with some not included. The table has around 120,000 clones, more than 85% seen once. This specimen was peripheral blood, taken 28 days after the second AZD1222 dose. The receptor comes from an adult who received the AZD1222 COVID-19 vaccine. The chain is built from TRBV27 and TRBJ1-5; D call uncertain. CDR3 bases: TGTGCCAGCAGTTTAGTGTCAGGTGTTAGCAATCAGCCCCAGCATTTT. Translating it yields CASSLVSGVSNQPQHF.